The clone carrying this TCR beta chain was seen just once. The CDR3 runs 15 residues. Germline V lookup: CDR1 MNHEY, CDR2 SVGAGI. Trimming took off 7 bases at V and 4 bases at J, with 14 bases between the two ends. The record originates from a study of blood T cell repertoires in COVID-19. Study in general: Samples taken during acute and convalescent COVID-19 were collected in the United States, Italy and Spain. Sample material is recorded as cDNA or gDNA derived from T cells, B-cell-depleted T cells, or PBMCs.

The data were produced by immunoSEQ multiplex PCR, yet TCRdb's version contains in-frame clones alone and is incomplete. The table records approximately 210,000 clones, roughly 86% of them present only once. The V and J genes are TRBV6-5 and TRBJ1-6; D gene uncertain. This TCR was sampled from a woman aged 45-60 years with active or convalescent COVID-19. Specimen: peripheral blood. CDR3 amino acids: CASTAEGSYNSPLHF. CDR3 in DNA: TGTGCCAGCACCGCAGAGGGCTCTTATAATTCACCCCTCCACTTT.